This TCR beta chain was sequenced for a study of identifying expanded T cells in peripheral blood. Study results and limitations: Two-week clone count variance significantly increased as total template count grew.

Per the germline V gene, CDR1 is MDHEN and CDR2 is SYDVKM. V lost 5 bases, J lost 4 bases, and 16 bases lay in between. The CDR3 is made up of 15 amino acids. Comments on this clone: What it binds is not known.

The data were produced by immunoSEQ multiplex PCR, yet TCRdb's version contains in-frame clones alone and is incomplete. The data show approximately 75,000 clones, with 90% seen just once and more than 3% held by the top ten. The sequence derives from a person aged 18 to 70 in good health. The genes are TRBV28 and TRBJ2-3; D remains unclear. Sequenced: blood. The CDR3 here is CASSQVLGQPDTQYF. The CDR3 region has the DNA TGTGCCAGCAGTCAGGTTTTGGGCCAGCCAGATACGCAGTATTTT.